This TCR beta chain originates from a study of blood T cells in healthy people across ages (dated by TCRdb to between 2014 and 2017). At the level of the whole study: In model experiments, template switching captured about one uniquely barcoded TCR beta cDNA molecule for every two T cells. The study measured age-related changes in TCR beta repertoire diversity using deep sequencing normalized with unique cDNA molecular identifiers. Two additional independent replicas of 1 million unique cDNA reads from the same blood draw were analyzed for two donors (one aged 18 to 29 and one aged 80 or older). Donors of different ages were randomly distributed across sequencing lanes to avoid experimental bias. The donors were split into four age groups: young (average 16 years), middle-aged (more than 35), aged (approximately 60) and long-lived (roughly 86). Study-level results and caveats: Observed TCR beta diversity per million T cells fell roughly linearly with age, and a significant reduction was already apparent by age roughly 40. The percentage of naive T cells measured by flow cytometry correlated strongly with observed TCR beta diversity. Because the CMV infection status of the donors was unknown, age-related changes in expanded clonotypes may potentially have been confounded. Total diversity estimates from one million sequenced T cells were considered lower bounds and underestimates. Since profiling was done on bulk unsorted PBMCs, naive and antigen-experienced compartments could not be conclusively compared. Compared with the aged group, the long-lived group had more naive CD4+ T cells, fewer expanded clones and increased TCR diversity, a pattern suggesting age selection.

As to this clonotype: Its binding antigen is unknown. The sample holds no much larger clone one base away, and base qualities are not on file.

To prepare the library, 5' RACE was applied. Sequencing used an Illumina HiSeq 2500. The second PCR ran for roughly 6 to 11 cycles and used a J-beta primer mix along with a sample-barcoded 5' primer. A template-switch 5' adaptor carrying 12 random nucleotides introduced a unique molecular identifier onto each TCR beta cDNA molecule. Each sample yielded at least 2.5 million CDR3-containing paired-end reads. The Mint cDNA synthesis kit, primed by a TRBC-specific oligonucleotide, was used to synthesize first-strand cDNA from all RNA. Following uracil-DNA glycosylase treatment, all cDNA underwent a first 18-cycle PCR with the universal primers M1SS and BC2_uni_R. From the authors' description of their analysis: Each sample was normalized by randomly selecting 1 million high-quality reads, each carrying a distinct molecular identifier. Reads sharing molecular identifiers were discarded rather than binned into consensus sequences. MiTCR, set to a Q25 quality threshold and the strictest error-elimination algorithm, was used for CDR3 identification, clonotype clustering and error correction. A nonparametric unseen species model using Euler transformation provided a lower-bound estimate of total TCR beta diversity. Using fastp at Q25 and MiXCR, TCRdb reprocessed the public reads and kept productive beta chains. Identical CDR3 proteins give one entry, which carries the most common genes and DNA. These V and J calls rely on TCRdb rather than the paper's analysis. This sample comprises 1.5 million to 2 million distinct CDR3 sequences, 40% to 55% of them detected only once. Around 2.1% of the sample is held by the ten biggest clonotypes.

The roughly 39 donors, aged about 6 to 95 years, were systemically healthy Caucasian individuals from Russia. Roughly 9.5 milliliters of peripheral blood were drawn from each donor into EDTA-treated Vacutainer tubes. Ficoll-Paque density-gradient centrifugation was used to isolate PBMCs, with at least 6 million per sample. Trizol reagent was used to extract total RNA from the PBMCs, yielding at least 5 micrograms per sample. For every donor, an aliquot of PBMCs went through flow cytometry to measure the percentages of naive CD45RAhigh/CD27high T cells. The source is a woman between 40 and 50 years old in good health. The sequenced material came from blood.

The sequence in DNA is TGTGCCAGCTCCGCGTCCGGCCGCCCTGAGCAGTACTTC. It encodes CASSASGRPEQYF. This sequence uses TRBV18 and TRBJ2-5; the D gene identity is not certain. For CDR1 and CDR2, the germline V gene lists KGHSH and LQKENI. V and J are truncated by 6 bases and 11 bases respectively, leaving an intervening sequence of 19 bases. Spanning cysteine to phenylalanine, the CDR3 consists of 13 amino acids. Left in the record is the CDR3 DNA by itself, 39 bases read in frame from the first base. The CDR3, completed at both ends by the reference TRBV18 and TRBJ2-5 genes, gives the full variable domain NAGVMQNPRHLVRRRGQEARLRCSPMKGHSHVYWYRQLPEEGLKFMVYLQKENIIDESGMPKERFSAEFPKEGPSILRIQQVVRGDSAAYFCASSASGRPEQYFGPGTRLLVL.